This T cell receptor (beta chain) is from a study of response to subunit inactivated influenza vaccine. Study-wide results and limits: Few new T cells, the authors suggested, are recruited by each seasonal influenza vaccination.

From the RT-PCR reads, TCRdb called clonotypes with MiXCR, one entry per CDR3 protein. The repertoire includes approximately 530,000 distinct CDR3 sequences, over 10% of them detected once, and around 13% sits in the top ten. Note on this clonotype: The antigen is undetermined.

This receptor was obtained from a man aged 50 to 60 who received an inactivated influenza vaccine. The source material was PBMCs from blood, sampled roughly 46 days after vaccination.

The CDR3 loop is CASSLAVRTSTDTQYF. The CDR3 nucleotides read TGCGCCAGCAGCTTGGCCGTACGGACTTCCACAGATACGCAGTATTTT. The chain links TRBV5-1 to TRBJ2-3; TRBD2 might be the D (5 bases). Trimming cost V 0 bases and J 2 bases, with 13 bases left between them. CDR1 is SGHRS and CDR2 is YFSETQ in the germline V gene. The CDR3 length is 16 residues.